Sequencing of this T cell receptor beta chain was carried out in a study of T cell responses to AZD1222 COVID-19 vaccine. Study summary: Pooling of second doses given at about 4 or about 12 weeks was done. Study-level results: Females made up more of the donors, who were largely white British, and clonal diversity may have come out too low. Repertoire sampling was restricted to post-peak T cell response timepoints.

As concerns this clone: Antigen unknown.

Libraries were prepared by immunoSEQ multiplex PCR; TCRdb keeps only in-frame clonotypes and omits some of them. Found here are 95,000 to 150,000 clones, about 90% of them singletons; the top ten hold 11% to 15%. Germline lookup yields CDR1 SGDLS and CDR2 YYNGEE. This CDR3 has 12 residues. V lost 0 bases and J 7 bases, leaving 7 bases between the germline ends. The material was peripheral blood, obtained on day 0 of AZD1222 vaccination. The V and J genes are TRBV9 and TRBJ1-2, with D uncertain. The clonotype comes from an adult in good health. The CDR3 nucleotides read TGTGCCAGCAGCGTAGGAATTGGTGGCTACACCTTC. Amino acid sequence: CASSVGIGGYTF.